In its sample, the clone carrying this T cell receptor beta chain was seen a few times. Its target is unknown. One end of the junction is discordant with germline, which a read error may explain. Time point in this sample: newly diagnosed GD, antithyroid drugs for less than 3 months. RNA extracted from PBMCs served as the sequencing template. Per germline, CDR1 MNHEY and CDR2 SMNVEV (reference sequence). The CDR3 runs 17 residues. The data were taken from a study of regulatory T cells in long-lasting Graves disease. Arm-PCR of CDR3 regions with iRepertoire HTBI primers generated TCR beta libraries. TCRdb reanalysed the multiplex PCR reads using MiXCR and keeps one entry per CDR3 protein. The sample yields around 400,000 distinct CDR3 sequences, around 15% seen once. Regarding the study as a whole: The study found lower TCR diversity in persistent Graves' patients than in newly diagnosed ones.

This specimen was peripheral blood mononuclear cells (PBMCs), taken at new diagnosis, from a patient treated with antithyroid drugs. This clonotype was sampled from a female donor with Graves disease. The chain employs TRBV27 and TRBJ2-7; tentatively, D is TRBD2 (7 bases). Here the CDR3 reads CAGSLGPGGGGTYEQYF. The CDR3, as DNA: TGTGCCGGCAGTTTAGGGCCGGGCGGGGGCGGAACCTACGAGCAGTACTTC.